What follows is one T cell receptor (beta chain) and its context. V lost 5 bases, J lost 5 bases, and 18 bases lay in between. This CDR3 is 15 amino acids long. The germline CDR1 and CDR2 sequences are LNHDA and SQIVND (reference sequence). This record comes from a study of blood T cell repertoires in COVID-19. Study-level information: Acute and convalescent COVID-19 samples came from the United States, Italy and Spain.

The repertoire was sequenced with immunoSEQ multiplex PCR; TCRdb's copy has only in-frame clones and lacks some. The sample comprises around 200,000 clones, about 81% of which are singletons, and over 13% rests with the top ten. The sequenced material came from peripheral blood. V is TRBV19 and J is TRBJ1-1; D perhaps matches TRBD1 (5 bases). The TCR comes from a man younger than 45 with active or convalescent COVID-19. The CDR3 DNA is TGTGCCAGTAGTCCCGCGGGGGGAGTAGGAACTGAAGCTTTCTTT. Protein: CASSPAGGVGTEAFF.